The sequence of this TCR beta chain was determined in a study of blood T cells in healthy people across ages. For the second PCR, which ran for about 7 to 12 cycles, a sample-barcoded 5' primer and a J-beta primer mix were used. Through a template-switch adaptor with 12 random nucleotides, each cDNA molecule received a tag. Each CDR3 protein gets one entry after TCRdb re-called the 5' RACE reads with MiXCR. Among about 970,000 distinct CDR3 sequences listed, around 54% were seen once. Study-level findings and limits: Reliance upon unsorted PBMCs precluded definitive naive versus antigen-experienced comparison.

On this clonotype: Antigen unknown.

Per germline, CDR1 SGHDN and CDR2 FVKESK. Deletions cut 1 base from V and 5 bases from J, with 12 bases between. CDR3 length: 15 amino acids. The sequenced material came from blood. The TCR was taken from a woman aged 55-69 years in good health. This chain connects TRBV14 to TRBJ2-1; a weak D match, TRBD1 (6 bases). The CDR3 reads CASSQAGTTDNEQFF. The CDR3 nucleotides are TGTGCCAGCAGCCAAGCCGGGACAACAGACAATGAGCAGTTCTTC.